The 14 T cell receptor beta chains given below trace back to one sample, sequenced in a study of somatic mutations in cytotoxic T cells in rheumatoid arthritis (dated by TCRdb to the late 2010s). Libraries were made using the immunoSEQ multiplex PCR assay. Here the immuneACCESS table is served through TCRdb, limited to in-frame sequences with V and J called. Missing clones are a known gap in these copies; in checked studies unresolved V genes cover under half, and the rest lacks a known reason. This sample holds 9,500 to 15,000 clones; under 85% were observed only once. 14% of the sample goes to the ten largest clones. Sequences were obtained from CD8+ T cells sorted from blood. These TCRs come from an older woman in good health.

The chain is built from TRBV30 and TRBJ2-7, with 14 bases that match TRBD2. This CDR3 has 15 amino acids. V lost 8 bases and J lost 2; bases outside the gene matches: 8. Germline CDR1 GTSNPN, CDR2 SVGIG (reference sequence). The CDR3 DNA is TGTGCCGGACAGGGGACTAGCGGGGGACCCTACGAGCAGTACTTC. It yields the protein CAGQGTSGGPYEQYF.

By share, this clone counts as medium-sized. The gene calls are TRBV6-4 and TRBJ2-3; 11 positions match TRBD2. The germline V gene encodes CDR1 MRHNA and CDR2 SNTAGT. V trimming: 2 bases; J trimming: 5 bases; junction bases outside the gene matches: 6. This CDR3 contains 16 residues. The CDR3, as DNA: TGTGCCAGCAGTGACGGAGGGACTAGCGGATTAGATACGCAGTATTTT. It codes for CASSDGGTSGLDTQYF.

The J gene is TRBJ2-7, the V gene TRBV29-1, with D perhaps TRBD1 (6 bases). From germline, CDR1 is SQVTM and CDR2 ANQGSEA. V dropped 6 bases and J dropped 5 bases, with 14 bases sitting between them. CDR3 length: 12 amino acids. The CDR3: CSVGNRVDEQYF. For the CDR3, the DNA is TGCAGCGTCGGTAACAGGGTCGACGAGCAGTACTTC.

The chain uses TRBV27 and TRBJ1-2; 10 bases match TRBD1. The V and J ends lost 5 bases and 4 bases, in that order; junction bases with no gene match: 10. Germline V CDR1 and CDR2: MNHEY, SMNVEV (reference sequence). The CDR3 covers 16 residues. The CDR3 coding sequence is TGTGCCAGCAGTCCCTGGACAGGGGGGACTAGCTATGGCTACACCTTC. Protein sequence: CASSPWTGGTSYGYTF.

CDR3 DNA: TGTGCCAGCACCCCGGGGGGACCCCTACAAGAGACCCAGTACTTC. Residues: CASTPGGPLQETQYF. The chain recombines TRBV7-9 with TRBJ2-5; 7 bases are a match to TRBD2. CDR1 and CDR2 (germline): SEHNR, FQNEAQ (reference sequence). With 7 bases clipped from V and 2 bases from J, the junction kept 10 bases outside the gene matches. There are 15 residues in the CDR3.

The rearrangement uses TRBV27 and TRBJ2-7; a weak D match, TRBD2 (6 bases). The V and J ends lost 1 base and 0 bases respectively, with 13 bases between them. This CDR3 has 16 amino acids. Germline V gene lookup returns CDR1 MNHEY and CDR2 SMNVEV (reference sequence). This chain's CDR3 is CASSLLGSGYSYEQYF. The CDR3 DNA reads TGTGCCAGCAGTTTATTGGGTAGCGGTTACTCCTACGAGCAGTACTTC.

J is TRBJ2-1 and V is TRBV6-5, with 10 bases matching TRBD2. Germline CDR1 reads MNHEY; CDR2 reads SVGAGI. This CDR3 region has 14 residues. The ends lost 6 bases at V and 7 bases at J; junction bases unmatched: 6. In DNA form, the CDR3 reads TGTGCCAGCAGACTTAGCGGGGGGATGAATGAGCAGTTCTTC. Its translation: CASRLSGGMNEQFF.

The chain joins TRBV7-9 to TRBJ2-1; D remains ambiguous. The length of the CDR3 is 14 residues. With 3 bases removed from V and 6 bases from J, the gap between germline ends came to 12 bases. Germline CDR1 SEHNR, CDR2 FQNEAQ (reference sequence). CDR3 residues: CASSFLLPPNEQFF. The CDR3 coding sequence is TGTGCCAGCAGCTTTCTCCTCCCCCCCAATGAGCAGTTCTTC.

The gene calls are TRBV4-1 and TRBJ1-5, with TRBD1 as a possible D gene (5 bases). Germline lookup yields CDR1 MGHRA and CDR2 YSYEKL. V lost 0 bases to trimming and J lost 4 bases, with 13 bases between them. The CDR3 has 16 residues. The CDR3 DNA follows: TGCGCCAGCAGCCAAGAATGGGGCATTGAGAATCAGCCCCAGCATTTT. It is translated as CASSQEWGIENQPQHF.

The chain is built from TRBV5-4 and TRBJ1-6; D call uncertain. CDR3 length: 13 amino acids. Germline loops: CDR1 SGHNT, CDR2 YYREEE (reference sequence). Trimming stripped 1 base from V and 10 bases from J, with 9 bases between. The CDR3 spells CASSLPAGSPLHF. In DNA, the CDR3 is TGTGCCAGCAGCTTGCCGGCCGGGTCACCCCTCCACTTT.

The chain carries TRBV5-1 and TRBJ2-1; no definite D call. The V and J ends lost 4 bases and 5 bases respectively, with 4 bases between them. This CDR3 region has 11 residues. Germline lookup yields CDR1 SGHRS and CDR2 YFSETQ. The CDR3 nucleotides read TGCGCCAGCAGCCAGAACAATGAGCAGTTCTTC. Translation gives CASSQNNEQFF. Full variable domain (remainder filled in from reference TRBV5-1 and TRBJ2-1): KAGVTQTPRYLIKTRGQQVTLSCSPISGHRSVSWYQQTPGQGLQFLFEYFSETQRNKGNFPGRFSGRQFSNSRSEMNVSTLELGDSALYLCASSQNNEQFFGPGTRLTVL.

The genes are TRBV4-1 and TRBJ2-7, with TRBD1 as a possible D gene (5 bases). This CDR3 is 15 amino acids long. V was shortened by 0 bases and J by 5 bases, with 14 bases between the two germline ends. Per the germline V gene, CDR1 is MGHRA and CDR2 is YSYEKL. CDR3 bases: TGCGCCAGCAGCCAAGATGGGGCGGATTTTAACGAGCAGTACTTC. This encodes CASSQDGADFNEQYF.

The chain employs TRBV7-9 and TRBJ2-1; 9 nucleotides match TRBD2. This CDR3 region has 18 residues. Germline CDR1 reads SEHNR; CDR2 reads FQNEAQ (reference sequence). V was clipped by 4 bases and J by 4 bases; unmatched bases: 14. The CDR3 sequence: CASSSPIQTSGPYNEQFF. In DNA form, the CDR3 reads TGTGCCAGCAGCTCTCCGATCCAGACTAGCGGCCCATACAATGAGCAGTTCTTC. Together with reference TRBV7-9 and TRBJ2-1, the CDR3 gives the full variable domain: DTGVSQNPRHKITKRGQNVTFRCDPISEHNRLYWYRQTLGQGPEFLTYFQNEAQLEKSRLLSDRFSAERPKGSFSTLEIQRTEQGDSAMYLCASSSPIQTSGPYNEQFFGPGTRLTVL.

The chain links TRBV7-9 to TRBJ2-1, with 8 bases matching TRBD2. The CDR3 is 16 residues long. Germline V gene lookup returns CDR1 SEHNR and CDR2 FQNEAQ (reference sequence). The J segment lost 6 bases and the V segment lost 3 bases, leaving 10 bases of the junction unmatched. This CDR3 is CASSFLSGGVGNEQFF. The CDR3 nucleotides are TGTGCCAGCAGCTTCCTCAGCGGGGGAGTAGGCAATGAGCAGTTCTTC.